This T cell receptor beta chain came from a study of beta chain features in type 1 diabetes. Turning to the study itself: Healthy donors and patients had similar age, gender and cell yields.

Per germline, CDR1 MNHEY and CDR2 SVGAGI. V lost 5 bases and J lost 4, with 11 bases in between. This CDR3 spans 14 amino acids. Averaging roughly 110 mL, one heparinised blood draw was given by each donor. TCRB transcripts that were expressed got sequenced, as all of the isolated RNA had been reverse transcribed. Millions of reads was the average for naive, central memory and regulatory T cell samples. The table came from immunoSEQ multiplex PCR; TCRdb's copy has only in-frame clones and leaves some out. The table records roughly 400,000 clones, around 10% of them present only once. This clone was seen only a few times. The antigen remains unidentified. The study, taken as a whole, reports: TCRB repertoires of naive, central memory and Treg cells appeared more similar among patients than among healthy donors. When Type 1 diabetes patients were examined, their TCRB CDR3s proved moderately but significantly shorter in all four CD4+ subsets.

This sequence joins TRBV6-5 and TRBJ1-4; possibly TRBD1 for D (6 bases). This sequence originates from a man aged 30 to 39 with type 1 diabetes. Specimen: central memory CD4+ T cells from blood. The CDR3, as DNA: TGTGCCAGCAGTAGGACAGCGAATAATGAAAAACTGTTTTTT. Protein sequence: CASSRTANNEKLFF.